In this sample, the clone carrying this T cell receptor (beta chain) turned up a few times. The antigen is undetermined. MiXCR, run by TCRdb on the 5' RACE reads, gives a single entry per CDR3 protein. The repertoire has some 600,000 distinct CDR3 sequences, roughly 7.1% of them found once; the top ten carry approximately 1.5%. Trimming at V came to 1 base and at J to 4 bases, leaving 6 bases not matched to a gene. Germline V gives CDR1 DFQATT, CDR2 SNEGSKA (reference sequence). This CDR3 is built from 14 residues. This entry is derived from a study of identical twins. There were only healthy Caucasians among the donors. Regarding the study as a whole: Models underestimated out-of-frame TCR alpha sharing in monozygotic twins. Cord blood beta clonotypes that were abundant carried fewer insertions, and memory repertoires showed no such trend.

The same sample was also used in a study of yellow fever vaccine responses in identical twins. From that paper: Twins' T cell vaccine responses reportedly looked partly convergent, partly personalized.

Material: PBMCs. The chain is built from TRBV20-1 and TRBJ1-1; 7 nucleotides line up with TRBD1. This sequence was found in a woman younger than 35 in good health. The CDR3: CSARAWQGVTEAFF. As DNA, the CDR3 is TGCAGTGCTAGAGCTTGGCAGGGGGTCACTGAAGCTTTCTTT.